Below are 7 T cell receptor beta chains sequenced from a single sample in a study of T cell changes during pregnancy in multiple sclerosis. Libraries were prepared by immunoSEQ multiplex PCR; TCRdb keeps only in-frame clonotypes and omits some of them. Seen here are nearly 50,000 clones, over 85% observed once, and the top ten hold around 0.48%. This material consisted of CD4+ T cells from peripheral blood mononuclear cells, taken in the first trimester of pregnancy. The receptors here all came from a female donor with multiple sclerosis, enrolled in a pregnancy study.

The rearrangement joins TRBV9 to TRBJ2-3, with D tentatively TRBD2 (5 bases). Trimming shortened V by 1 base and J by 2 bases, and 11 bases separated the two germline ends. CDR1 and CDR2 (germline): SGDLS, YYNGEE. The CDR3 runs 15 residues. The chain's CDR3 is CASSVQGLYTDTQYF. DNA of the CDR3: TGTGCCAGCAGCGTACAAGGACTCTACACAGATACGCAGTATTTT.

The chain couples TRBV4-2 to TRBJ2-2; 9 nucleotides line up with TRBD2. V was clipped by 4 bases and J by 4 bases; unmatched bases: 19. The CDR3 loop spans 20 amino acids. Germline loops: CDR1 LGHNA, CDR2 YNFKEQ. The CDR3 sequence: CASSRRLAEILPQGTGELFF. CDR3 bases: TGTGCCAGCAGCCGTAGACTAGCGGAAATCCTTCCACAGGGCACCGGGGAGCTGTTTTTT.

The rearrangement joins TRBV7-9 to TRBJ2-5, with a weak D call TRBD2 (5 bases). The CDR3 has 14 residues. The germline gives CDR1 SEHNR, CDR2 FQNEAQ (reference sequence). V gave up 5 bases and J gave up 2 bases, with 12 bases separating them. In DNA form, the CDR3 reads TGTGCCAGCAGCCGTGAGCGGCGGCAAGAGACCCAGTACTTC. Its translation: CASSRERRQETQYF.

J is TRBJ1-5 and V is TRBV2; tentative D call: TRBD1 (5 bases). Germline V gene lookup returns CDR1 SNHLY and CDR2 FYNNEI. Trimming took 3 bases from V and 6 from J, leaving 9 bases between them. The CDR3 contains 13 residues. CDR3 in amino acids: CASSDLRAQPQHF. The CDR3 DNA sequence: TGTGCCAGCAGTGATCTCAGGGCTCAGCCCCAGCATTTT.

The J gene is TRBJ2-2, the V gene TRBV9; 9 bases map to TRBD2. Per germline, CDR1 SGDLS and CDR2 YYNGEE. The CDR3 contains 16 residues. With 0 bases clipped from V and 7 bases from J, the junction kept 7 bases outside the gene matches. The CDR3 DNA sequence: TGTGCCAGCAGCGTAGGGCGGGGGGGCGAGGACGGGGAGCTGTTTTTT. Amino acid sequence: CASSVGRGGEDGELFF.

In its sample, this clone was seen a few times. J is TRBJ1-5 and V is TRBV2; 7 bases match TRBD1. CDR3 length: 14 amino acids. V shed 8 bases and J 1 base; nucleotides not matched to a gene: 5. The germline V gene encodes CDR1 SNHLY and CDR2 FYNNEI. DNA of the CDR3: TGTGCCAGCCTTTTGGACAGGAGCAATCAGCCCCAGCATTTT. Translated, it gives CASLLDRSNQPQHF.

V usage is TRBV12-5 and J usage is TRBJ1-1; TRBD1 is a possible D gene (6 bases). CDR3 length: 16 amino acids. V was trimmed by 3 bases and J by 5 bases, leaving 19 bases between them. CDR1 is LGHNT, CDR2 FRNRAP, per germline. For the CDR3, the DNA is TGTGCTAGTGGTTTCGATCCTACAGGGAGAGGGACTGAAGCTTTCTTT. This codes for CASGFDPTGRGTEAFF.